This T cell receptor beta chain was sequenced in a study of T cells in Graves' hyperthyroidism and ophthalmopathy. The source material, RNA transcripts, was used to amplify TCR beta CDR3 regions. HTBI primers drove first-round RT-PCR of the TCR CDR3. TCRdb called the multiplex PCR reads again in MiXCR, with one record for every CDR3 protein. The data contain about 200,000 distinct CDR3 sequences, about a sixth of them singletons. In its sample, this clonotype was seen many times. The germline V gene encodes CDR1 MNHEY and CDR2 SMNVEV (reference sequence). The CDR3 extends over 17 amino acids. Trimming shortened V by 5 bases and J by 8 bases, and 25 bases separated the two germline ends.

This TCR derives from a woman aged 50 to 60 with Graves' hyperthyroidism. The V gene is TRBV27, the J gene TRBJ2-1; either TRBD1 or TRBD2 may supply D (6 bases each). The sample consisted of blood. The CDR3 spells CASSVNLRGEVGHEQFF. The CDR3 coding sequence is TGTGCCAGCAGTGTCAATCTGAGGGGGGAGGTTGGGCATGAGCAGTTCTTC.